This TCR beta chain was retrieved from a study of blood T cell repertoires in COVID-19. The cohort comprised adults aged roughly 18 to 95 years residing in 20 to 30 US areas. Participant-reported clinical history was the basis for cohort assignment. What the recovered Cohort 3 donors had was two negative PCRs, clearance, or symptom resolution. Method: immunoSEQ multiplex PCR; TCRdb's copy keeps in-frame clones and lacks some. The repertoire holds a few hundred thousand clones, roughly 89% seen once, with over 4% in the top ten. Sequenced input: PBMCs or T cells enriched from blood (not recorded which). This TCR was recovered from a young woman who had recovered from COVID-19.

CDR3 DNA: TGTGCCAGCAGTTTATCCTTACTAGTTAAAGATACGCAGTATTTT. It is translated as CASSLSLLVKDTQYF. This sequence joins TRBV27 and TRBJ2-3, with D possibly matching TRBD2 (5 bases). Between the trimmed V and J ends, which lost 0 bases and 5 bases, there was a span of 12 bases. CDR3 size: 15 residues. Germline V lookup: CDR1 MNHEY, CDR2 SMNVEV (reference sequence).